This TCR beta chain comes out of a study of T-cell reconstitution after alpha-beta-depleted transplantation in children. Findings of the study overall: T cells produced anew were the main source of T-cell counts and diversity one year after transplant.

Unique molecular identifiers were incorporated into the prepared TCRbeta library. TCRdb redid the calling of the PCR reads with MiXCR, one entry per CDR3 protein. This sample has about 98,000 distinct CDR3 sequences, with 20% to 30% found just once. The CDR3 has 14 residues. The junction had 8 bases not matched to a gene; V was cut back by 10 bases and J by 6 bases. Germline V CDR1 and CDR2: ENHRY, SYGVKD. This clonotype was seen only once. No antigen is known for it. The TCR originated in a boy younger than 10 with acute lymphoblastic leukemia, due to receive a stem cell transplant. The rearrangement links TRBV10-3 to TRBJ2-1; 11 positions agree with TRBD2. Sequences were derived from PBMCs, sampled before TCRalphabeta/CD19-depleted stem cell transplant. The CDR3 is CASGTSGGANEQFF. In nucleotides, the CDR3 is TGTGCCAGCGGGACTAGCGGAGGGGCCAATGAGCAGTTCTTC.